This record looks at one T cell receptor (beta chain) sequence and its context. These data are taken from a study of blood T cell repertoires in COVID-19. In the study overall: Specimens from acute and convalescent COVID-19 originated in the United States, Italy and Spain. From T cells, B-cell-depleted T cells, or PBMCs came the material, which was cDNA or gDNA.

Authors' data handling: By means of reference gene primer amplification, nucleated cell counts were estimated. Clones were sequenced by immunoSEQ multiplex PCR, and TCRdb holds only the in-frame ones, with some missing. For V, J and clone size, that table is used; D and trimming come from the DNA. The sample lists 25,000 to 35,000 clones, about 78% occurring once. The sequencing input was peripheral blood. The sequence was obtained from a man older than 75 with acute or convalescent COVID-19.

Here the CDR3 reads CASSSLNEKLFF. CDR3 nucleotides: TGTGCCAGCAGCTCCCTCAATGAAAAACTGTTTTTT. The J gene is TRBJ1-4, the V gene TRBV7-9; D ambiguous. The germline V and J ends were trimmed by 4 bases and 5 bases, with 5 bases remaining between them. CDR3 length: 12 residues. Germline V gives CDR1 SEHNR, CDR2 FQNEAQ (reference sequence). The entire variable domain, with the rest obtained from reference TRBV7-9 and TRBJ1-4, is as follows: DTGVSQNPRHKITKRGQNVTFRCDPISEHNRLYWYRQTLGQGPEFLTYFQNEAQLEKSRLLSDRFSAERPKGSFSTLEIQRTEQGDSAMYLCASSSLNEKLFFGSGTQLSVL.